The rows below give T cell receptor beta chains drawn from one sample of a study of control samples from healthy donors and cancer patients. Profiling relied on immunoSEQ multiplex PCR, and the TCRdb table lists in-frame clones only, not all of them. This table has around 250,000 clones, roughly 80% appearing once. Specimen: PBMCs. All receptors come from a woman aged 55-75 years with lung cancer. Each CDR3 is given with its conserved first and last residue. The order of the fields is clone size, V gene, J gene, D gene, CDR3 protein, CDR3 DNA. D genes are given only for firm matches. Some rows mark clone size as missing; the rest say once, few, many or name a class of expanded clone.

.	TRBV15	TRBJ1-2	.	CATSRPNQYGYTF	TGTGCCACCAGCAGGCCCAACCAATATGGCTACACCTTC
.	TRBV7-9	TRBJ2-3	.	CASSLGQAPTDTQYF	TGTGCCAGCAGCTTAGGACAGGCCCCCACAGATACGCAGTATTTT
.	TRBV12-3/TRBV12-4	TRBJ2-2	.	CASSVREPGELFF	TGTGCCAGCAGTGTCCGGGAGCCCGGGGAGCTGTTTTTT
once	TRBV28	TRBJ1-5	.	CASSVSQAPYSNQPQHF	TGTGCCAGCAGTGTCAGTCAGGCCCCTTATAGCAATCAGCCCCAGCATTTT
.	TRBV11-2	TRBJ1-2	.	CASSLTNPTGKGYTF	TGTGCCAGCAGCCTCACCAATCCTACAGGGAAGGGCTACACCTTC
.	TRBV2	TRBJ1-4	TRBD1	CASTWTGNEKLFF	TGTGCCAGCACCTGGACAGGGAATGAAAAACTGTTTTTT
.	TRBV15	TRBJ2-7	.	CATSSARGSGQYF	TGTGCCACCAGCAGTGCCAGGGGCTCCGGGCAGTACTTC
.	TRBV5-1	TRBJ2-3	.	CASSLVGTPADTQYF	TGCGCCAGCAGCTTGGTGGGGACCCCCGCAGATACGCAGTATTTT
.	TRBV3-1/TRBV3-2	TRBJ2-5	.	CASSSTGGGETQYF	TGTGCCAGCAGTTCCACCGGGGGAGGTGAGACCCAGTACTTC
once	TRBV21-1	TRBJ2-1	.	CASSKAQGPRNNEQFF	TGTGCCAGCAGCAAAGCACAGGGTCCCCGAAACAATGAGCAGTTCTTC
.	TRBV7-3	TRBJ1-2	.	CASSLSGSDNYGYTF	TGTGCCAGCAGCTTATCTGGCAGCGATAACTATGGCTACACCTTC
.	TRBV18	TRBJ2-3	.	CASSPKTVTDTQYF	TGTGCCAGCTCACCGAAGACAGTCACAGATACGCAGTATTTT
.	TRBV28	TRBJ1-5	.	CASSLLVGQPQHF	TGTGCCAGCAGTTTATTAGTTGGGCAGCCCCAGCATTTT
.	TRBV2	TRBJ1-1	.	CASKTGYLNTEAFF	TGTGCCAGCAAGACAGGATACTTGAACACTGAAGCTTTCTTT
.	TRBV29-1	TRBJ2-1	TRBD2	CSAGGLGANEQFF	TGCAGCGCCGGGGGACTAGGAGCAAATGAGCAGTTCTTC
.	TRBV30	TRBJ2-7	TRBD2	CALAGSYEQYF	TGTGCTCTAGCGGGATCATACGAGCAGTACTTC
.	TRBV4-1	TRBJ1-1	.	CASSQGQNTEAFF	TGCGCCAGCAGCCAAGGCCAGAACACTGAAGCTTTCTTT
.	TRBV28	TRBJ2-1	TRBD2	CASSTILAGVYNEQFF	TGTGCCAGCAGCACAATCCTAGCGGGAGTGTACAATGAGCAGTTCTTC
.	TRBV11-3	TRBJ1-1	TRBD1	CASSGDRVTEAFF	TGTGCCAGCTCCGGGGACAGGGTCACTGAAGCTTTCTTT
.	TRBV5-5	TRBJ1-1	TRBD1	CASSWGQGQNTEAFF	TGTGCCAGCAGCTGGGGACAGGGGCAAAACACTGAAGCTTTCTTT
.	TRBV10-1	TRBJ2-2	TRBD2	CASSGTGLGGILFF	TGCGCCAGCAGTGGAACCGGACTAGGAGGGATTCTGTTTTTT
once	TRBV28	TRBJ1-1	.	CASILPRGGRRGEAFF	TGTGCCAGCATCCTACCGAGGGGGGGCCGAAGGGGTGAAGCTTTCTTT
few	TRBV5-1	TRBJ1-6	.	CASTAGLYNSPLHF	TGCGCCAGCACGGCAGGGCTTTATAATTCACCCCTCCACTTT
.	TRBV19	TRBJ1-1	.	CASILRGTEAFF	TGTGCCAGTATACTCAGAGGAACTGAAGCTTTCTTT
.	TRBV5-5	TRBJ2-2	.	CASSLTNTGELFF	TGTGCCAGCAGCCTGACTAACACCGGGGAGCTGTTTTTT
.	TRBV11-3	TRBJ2-3	.	CASSLGGPADTQYF	TGTGCCAGCAGCTTAGGCGGGCCCGCGGATACGCAGTATTTT
.	TRBV7-9	TRBJ2-7	.	CASSSPTGLYEQYF	TGTGCCAGCAGCTCCCCCACAGGGCTCTACGAGCAGTACTTC
.	TRBV11-2	TRBJ2-7	.	CASSSEDYEQYF	TGTGCCAGCAGCTCCGAGGACTACGAGCAGTACTTC
once	TRBV6-5	TRBJ2-1	TRBD2	CASRTSGFYNEQFF	TGTGCCAGCAGGACTAGCGGGTTCTACAATGAGCAGTTCTTC
.	TRBV28	TRBJ2-7	.	CATGTGPYEQYF	TGTGCCACCGGAACAGGGCCCTACGAGCAGTACTTC
.	TRBV2	TRBJ1-1	.	CASSEHRANTEAFF	TGTGCCAGCAGTGAACACAGGGCGAACACTGAAGCTTTCTTT
few	TRBV7-9	TRBJ2-7	.	CARARDLSYEQYF	TGTGCCAGGGCCCGGGACTTATCCTACGAGCAGTACTTC
.	TRBV3-1/TRBV3-2	TRBJ2-6	.	CASSQGARGANVLTF	TGTGCCAGCAGCCAAGGGGCCAGGGGGGCCAACGTCCTGACTTTC
.	TRBV11-2	TRBJ2-1	.	CASSLEPGSSEQFF	TGTGCCAGCAGCTTAGAGCCCGGGAGCAGTGAGCAGTTCTTC
.	TRBV6-1	TRBJ2-1	TRBD2	CASSGGLSSSYNEQFF	TGTGCCAGCAGTGGGGGACTATCAAGCTCCTACAATGAGCAGTTCTTC
.	TRBV9	TRBJ1-5	.	CASSPTGRSNQPQHF	TGTGCCAGCAGCCCCACTGGGCGTAGCAATCAGCCCCAGCATTTT
.	TRBV29-1	TRBJ1-1	TRBD1	CSVEKRTGSAPGQGAFMNTEAFF	TGCAGCGTTGAAAAGAGGACAGGCTCGGCTCCGGGACAGGGGGCTTTTATGAACACTGAAGCTTTCTTT
.	TRBV5-1	TRBJ2-1	.	CASSLESRSSYNEQFF	TGCGCCAGCAGCTTGGAAAGTCGTAGCTCCTACAATGAGCAGTTCTTC
.	TRBV6-5	TRBJ1-4	TRBD1	CASGYRGEKLFF	TGTGCCAGCGGGTACAGGGGTGAAAAACTGTTTTTT
.	TRBV25-1	TRBJ1-1	.	CAGYRDITEAFF	TGTGCCGGCTACAGGGATATCACTGAAGCTTTCTTT
.	TRBV19	TRBJ1-3	.	CASSRLDGNTIYF	TGTGCCAGTAGTCGGTTGGACGGAAACACCATATATTTT
.	TRBV30	TRBJ2-1	.	CAWMASVNEQFF	TGTGCCTGGATGGCTAGCGTGAATGAGCAGTTCTTC
.	TRBV10-3	TRBJ2-3	.	CATRPGVGTDTQYF	TGTGCCACCAGACCGGGTGTAGGCACAGATACGCAGTATTTT
.	TRBV21-1	TRBJ1-5	.	CASSKGDSLDNQPQHF	TGTGCCAGCAGCAAAGGGGACAGCCTCGATAATCAGCCCCAGCATTTT
few	TRBV5-5	TRBJ2-5	.	CASSPRTERETQYF	TGTGCCAGCAGCCCGAGGACAGAGCGGGAGACCCAGTACTTC
.	TRBV19	TRBJ2-4	.	CASSIPGLRNIQYF	TGTGCCAGTAGTATCCCAGGGCTTAGGAACATTCAGTACTTC
.	TRBV28	TRBJ1-4	TRBD1	CASSRPGQREKLFF	TGTGCCAGCAGTCGCCCGGGACAGCGTGAAAAACTGTTTTTT
.	TRBV5-1	TRBJ1-1	TRBD1	CASSWETGRSEAFF	TGCGCCAGCAGCTGGGAGACAGGGCGGTCTGAAGCTTTCTTT
.	TRBV27	TRBJ1-2	TRBD1	CASTPIGQGTPYGYTF	TGTGCCAGCACTCCAATTGGACAGGGGACGCCCTATGGCTACACCTTC
.	TRBV6-2/TRBV6-3	TRBJ1-3	.	CASSTTSGNTIYF	TGTGCCAGCAGTACGACCTCTGGAAACACCATATATTTT
many	TRBV9	TRBJ2-7	.	CASSVGTIYGEQYF	TGTGCCAGCAGCGTGGGGACCATCTATGGCGAGCAGTACTTC
.	TRBV4-2	TRBJ1-3	.	CASSQDMGQGNTIYF	TGTGCCAGCAGCCAAGATATGGGGCAGGGAAACACCATATATTTT
.	TRBV28	TRBJ2-3	.	CASGVTQYF	TGTGCCTCGGGAGTTACGCAGTATTTT
.	TRBV6-5	TRBJ1-1	.	CASCLRGGTEAFF	TGTGCCAGCTGCCTCAGGGGCGGGACTGAAGCTTTCTTT
.	TRBV5-1	TRBJ1-4	TRBD1	CASSMDRGATNEKLFF	TGCGCCAGCAGCATGGACAGGGGGGCAACTAATGAAAAACTGTTTTTT
.	TRBV5-1	TRBJ1-1	.	CASSLVGENTEAFF	TGCGCCAGCAGCTTGGTGGGAGAGAACACTGAAGCTTTCTTT
once	TRBV2	TRBJ2-5	.	CASQGDRETQYF	TGTGCCAGCCAAGGGGACCGAGAGACCCAGTACTTC